A single sample is the source of the 9 T cell receptor beta chains below, sequenced in a study of early T cells in non-severe SARS-CoV-2 infection listed by TCRdb under 2021. To prepare the library, 5' RACE was applied. TCRdb records NextSeq 500 as the sequencer. TCRdb passed the public sequencing reads through fastp at Q25 and MiXCR, retaining productive beta sequences. Entries are consolidated by CDR3 protein sequence, retaining the most common genes and DNA. This sample is represented by about 29,000 distinct CDR3 sequences; over 3.5% of them were singletons. The ten largest make up 5.5% to 7% of the sample. The sequenced material came from whole blood. These receptor sequences come from an adult who was a healthcare worker with PCR-confirmed SARS-CoV-2 infection or an uninfected control (not recorded which).

This clonotype came up once. A read error may account for a junction end that differs from germline. V is TRBV10-1 and J is TRBJ1-1; D possibly corresponds to TRBD1 (5 bases). Per the germline V gene, CDR1 is WNHNN and CDR2 is SYGVQD (reference sequence). The CDR3 length is 15 residues. CDR3 region: CASSESGGANAEAFF. The CDR3 bases are TGCGCCAGCAGTGAGTCAGGAGGGGCGAACGCTGAAGCTTTCTTT.

This clonotype has at least ten counts. The V call is TRBV29-1, the J call TRBJ2-2; 10 nucleotides line up with TRBD2. The germline CDR1 and CDR2 sequences are SQVTM and ANQGSEA. The CDR3 is 15 amino acids. V lost 7 bases and J lost 4; bases outside the gene matches: 9. CDR3 residues: CSAAPSGSITGELFF. CDR3 in DNA: TGCAGCGCCGCACCTAGCGGGAGTATCACCGGGGAGCTGTTTTTT.

This clonotype occurred many times. V and J are TRBV4-1 and TRBJ2-1, with D perhaps TRBD1 (5 bases). V lost 2 bases and J lost 12, with 14 bases in between. Germline V gives CDR1 MGHRA, CDR2 YSYEKL. CDR3 size: 13 residues. CDR3 residues: CASSQLQGTRQFF. The DNA for the CDR3 is TGCGCCAGCAGCCAATTGCAGGGAACAAGGCAGTTCTTC.

This clonotype was counted many times. J is TRBJ2-4 and V is TRBV10-2, with TRBD1 matching over 9 bases. This CDR3 spans 14 amino acids. Germline assignment: CDR1 WSHSY and CDR2 SAAADI. The ends lost 6 bases at V and 8 bases at J; junction bases unmatched: 8. CDR3 sequence reads: CASREPGQGHIQYF. The CDR3 DNA is TGCGCCAGCAGAGAACCGGGACAGGGCCACATTCAGTACTTC.

The genes are TRBV4-3 and TRBJ1-2, with a weak D call TRBD1 (5 bases). CDR1 is LGHNA and CDR2 is YSLEER in the germline V gene. Trimming pared 3 bases from V and 1 base from J, leaving 9 bases between. The CDR3 covers 14 residues. The CDR3 DNA reads TGCGCCAGCAGCCAGGAGACAGATAACTATGGCTACACCTTC. This translates into CASSQETDNYGYTF.

This clonotype was counted at least ten times. This chain uses TRBV18 with TRBJ2-1; 7 bases map to TRBD1. The ends lost 8 bases at V and 7 bases at J; junction bases unmatched: 8. CDR3 size: 13 residues. Germline lookup yields CDR1 KGHSH and CDR2 LQKENI. Written as DNA, the CDR3 is TGTGCCAGCGCTCCCAACAGGGGAAATGAGCAGTTCTTC. It encodes CASAPNRGNEQFF.

This clonotype was counted many times. The chain recombines TRBV7-2 with TRBJ2-7; the match to TRBD2 covers 9 bases. Germline lookup yields CDR1 SGHTA and CDR2 FQGNSA. The CDR3 spans 17 residues. J lost 2 bases, V lost 2 bases, and 10 bases had no gene match. CDR3 sequence: CASSLWQSSGTTYEQYF. CDR3 in DNA: TGTGCCAGCAGCTTATGGCAATCTAGCGGGACGACCTACGAGCAGTACTTC.

This clonotype was seen many times. J is TRBJ2-1 and V is TRBV24-1, with 8 bases aligning to TRBD2. Germline CDR1 is KGHDR and CDR2 is SFDVKD. This CDR3 region has 16 residues. J was trimmed by 7 bases and V by 2 bases; bases with no gene match: 9. CDR3 coding DNA: TGTGCCACCAGTGATTCCGGGACTAGGCCTCTGAATGAGCAGTTCTTC. This encodes CATSDSGTRPLNEQFF.

The chain is built from TRBV3-1 and TRBJ2-1, with TRBD1 identical over 11 bases. V lost 4 bases and J lost 9; bases outside the gene matches: 5. The CDR3 is made up of 14 amino acids. Per germline, CDR1 LGHDT and CDR2 YNNKEL (reference sequence). The CDR3 region has the DNA TGTGCCAGCAGCCCCGGACAGGGGGCTTTTGAGCAGTTCTTC. Residues: CASSPGQGAFEQFF.